Reported below is one TCR beta chain. The source of the sample is a study of cytomegalovirus exposure and HLA in healthy donors. PCR was performed using 60 Vbeta and 13 Jbeta primers. The assay was immunoSEQ multiplex PCR, and TCRdb's table has in-frame clones only and misses some. The sample yields 100,000 to 150,000 clones, more than 65% seen once. CDR3 length equals 16 residues. The J segment lost 5 bases and the V segment lost 3 bases, leaving 9 bases of the junction unmatched. CDR1 and CDR2 from the germline V gene are MGHRA and YSYEKL. This clonotype originated in a woman between 40 and 50 years old in good health and CMV-seropositive. Sequences were obtained from PBMCs. The rearrangement links TRBV4-1 to TRBJ2-1, with 8 bases lining up with TRBD2. DNA of the CDR3: TGCGCCAGCAGCCAGGACAGACTAGCGCCTAACAATGAGCAGTTCTTC. It yields the protein CASSQDRLAPNNEQFF.